This T cell receptor beta chain was documented in a study of CXCR3-negative and CXCR3-positive naive CD8 T cells. Points on this clonotype: As yet, its antigen is unknown.

From germline, CDR1 is SQVTM and CDR2 ANQGSEA. The CDR3 consists of 13 residues. In preparing the TRB cDNA libraries, 5' RACE with UMI labels was used. After re-calling the 5' RACE reads, TCRdb lists one entry per CDR3 protein, DNA absent. The sample is made up of 20,000 to 30,000 distinct CDR3 sequences, and the top ten hold about 3% of it. Study-level points and caveats: Partially decreased CXCR3 expression was recorded after cryopreservation, and fresh PBMCs were used in most assays.

Sequencing used naive CXCR3- CD8+ T cells from blood. Described subset: CD45RO-CCR7+CD27+CD95- naive CD8+ T cells lacking CXCR3 (TNR3-). The origin of this receptor is a human donor in good health. Some clones in this sample may be carry-over from other donors' samples. This rearrangement joins TRBV29-1 to TRBJ1-1. This chain's CDR3 is CSVEDRPNTEAFF.